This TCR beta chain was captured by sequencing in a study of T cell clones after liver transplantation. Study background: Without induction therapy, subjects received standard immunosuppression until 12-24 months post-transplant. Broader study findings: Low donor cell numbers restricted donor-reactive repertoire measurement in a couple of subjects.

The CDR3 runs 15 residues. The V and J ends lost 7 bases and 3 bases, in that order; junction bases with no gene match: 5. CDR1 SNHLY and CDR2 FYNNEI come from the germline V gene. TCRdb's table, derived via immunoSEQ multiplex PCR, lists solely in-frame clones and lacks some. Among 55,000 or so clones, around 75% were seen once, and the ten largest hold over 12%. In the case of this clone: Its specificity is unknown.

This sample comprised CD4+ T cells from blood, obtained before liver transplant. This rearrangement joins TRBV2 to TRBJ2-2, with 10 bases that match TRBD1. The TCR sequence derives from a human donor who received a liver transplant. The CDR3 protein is CASIPGQGYTGELFF. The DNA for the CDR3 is TGTGCCAGCATTCCGGGACAGGGGTACACCGGGGAGCTGTTTTTT. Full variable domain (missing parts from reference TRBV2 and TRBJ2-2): EPEVTQTPSHQVTQMGQEVILRCVPISNHLYFYWYRQILGQKVEFLVSFYNNEISEKSEIFDDQFSVERPDGSNFTLKIRSTKLEDSAMYFCASIPGQGYTGELFFGEGSRLTVL.